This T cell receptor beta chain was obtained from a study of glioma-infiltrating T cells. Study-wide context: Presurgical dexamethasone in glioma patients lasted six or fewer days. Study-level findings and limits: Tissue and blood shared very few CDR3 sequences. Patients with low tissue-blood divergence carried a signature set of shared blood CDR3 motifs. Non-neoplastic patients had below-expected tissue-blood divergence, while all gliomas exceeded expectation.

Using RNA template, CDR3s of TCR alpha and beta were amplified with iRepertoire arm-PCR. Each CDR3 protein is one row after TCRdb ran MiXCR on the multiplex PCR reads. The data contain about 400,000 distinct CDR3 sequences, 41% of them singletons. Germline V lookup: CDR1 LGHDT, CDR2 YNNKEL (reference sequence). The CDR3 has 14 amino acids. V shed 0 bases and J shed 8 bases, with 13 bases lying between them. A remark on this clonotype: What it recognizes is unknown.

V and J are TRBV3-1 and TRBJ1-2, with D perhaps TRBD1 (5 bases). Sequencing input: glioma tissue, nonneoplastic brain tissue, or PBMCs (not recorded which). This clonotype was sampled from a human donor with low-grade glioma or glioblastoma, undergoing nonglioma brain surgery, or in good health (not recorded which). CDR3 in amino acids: CASSQDWEGRGYTF. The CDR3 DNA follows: TGTGCCAGCAGCCAAGATTGGGAGGGACGAGGCTACACCTTC.